These T cell receptor beta chains were read from a single sample in a study of T cells in Graves' hyperthyroidism and ophthalmopathy. One entry per CDR3 protein results from TCRdb running MiXCR on the multiplex PCR reads. This table holds hundreds of thousands of distinct CDR3 sequences, around 21% found once. The sequencing input was blood. The receptor set was obtained from a man aged 25 to 40 with Graves' ophthalmopathy. Each CDR3 is given with its conserved first and last residue. A D gene is named only where the DNA matches it firmly. Expanded clones are given a class, and other clones once, few, many or no size at all.

V,size,D,J,DNA,CDR3
TRBV19,few,.,TRBJ1-5,TGTGCCAGTAGTATTGGAGGGATAGGGGGAAGCAATCAGCCCCAGCATTTT,CASSIGGIGGSNQPQHF
TRBV24-1,.,.,TRBJ2-2,TGTGCCACCAGTAACCTAGCGAACACCGGGGAGCTGTTTTTT,CATSNLANTGELFF
TRBV7-8,many,.,TRBJ2-5,TGTGCCAGCAGCTTAGCGGAGGGGAAGGTTGAGACCCAGTACTTC,CASSLAEGKVETQYF
TRBV24-1,.,TRBD2,TRBJ2-2,TGTGCCACCAGTCCAGGACTAGCGAGAGACACCGGGGAGCTGTTTTTT,CATSPGLARDTGELFF
TRBV7-2,many,TRBD1,TRBJ2-7,TGTGCCAGCAGCGCGGGCTTCTGGACAGGGGAATACGAGCAGTACTTC,CASSAGFWTGEYEQYF
TRBV20-1,few,TRBD2,TRBJ2-7,TGCAGTGCTAGTCCTCTACGAATCGGGACTACTTACGAGCAGTACTTC,CSASPLRIGTTYEQYF
TRBV12-3/TRBV12-4,many,.,TRBJ1-5,TGTGCCAGCAGTCGCGGGAGTCAGCCCCAGCATTTT,CASSRGSQPQHF
TRBV12-3/TRBV12-4,many,TRBD1,TRBJ1-1,TGTGCCAGCAGTTTAGGGACAGGGCGAATCACTGAAGCTTTCTTT,CASSLGTGRITEAFF
TRBV7-2,.,.,TRBJ1-3,TGTGCCAGCAGCCCACAGGCCTCTGGAAACACCATATATTTT,CASSPQASGNTIYF
TRBV12-3/TRBV12-4,few,.,TRBJ2-3,TGTGCCAGCAGTTTCCTTAGCTGGGGTGCGGCAGATACGCAGTATTTT,CASSFLSWGAADTQYF
TRBV6-1,few,.,TRBJ1-2,TGTGCCAGCAGTGAGCAGGGATACGGCTACACCTTC,CASSEQGYGYTF
TRBV11-2,many,.,TRBJ2-1,TGTGCCAGCAGCTTAGTAGGGCAGAACTACAATGAGCAGTTCTTC,CASSLVGQNYNEQFF
TRBV6-1,.,.,TRBJ2-7,TGTGCCAGCAGTGAAGCGCCTAGCGCGAACTACGAGCAGTACTTC,CASSEAPSANYEQYF
TRBV4-1,.,TRBD2,TRBJ2-3,TGCGCCAGCAGCCAACGGTCTGGGAGGGCGATCACAGATACGCAGTATTTT,CASSQRSGRAITDTQYF
TRBV11-2,few,.,TRBJ1-6,TGTGCCAGCAGCTTTAAAGGGGAAAATTCACCCCTCCACTTT,CASSFKGENSPLHF
TRBV3-1,many,TRBD1,TRBJ1-4,TGTGCCAGCAGCCAAGGGGGGACAGCCTCTAATGAAAAACTGTTTTTT,CASSQGGTASNEKLFF